These 8 T cell receptor beta chains originate from one sample sequenced in a study of naive and memory T cell subsets. The beta constant-region primer was an equimolar mix of two oligonucleotides covering TRBC1 and TRBC2. Four rounds of PCR amplified the ligated cDNA using nested alpha and beta constant-region primers plus SP2. TCRdb processed the UMI-ligation and nested PCR reads anew with MiXCR; each CDR3 protein has one entry. The repertoire includes 130,000 or so distinct CDR3 sequences, roughly 32% of them detected once, and approximately 0.87% sits in the top ten. What was sequenced was central memory CD4+ T cells from blood. All receptors derive from a human donor in good health.

This clonotype has only a few counts. The rearrangement uses TRBV5-1 and TRBJ2-4; the D call may be TRBD1 or TRBD2 (5 bases each). V lost 4 bases to trimming and J lost 2 bases, with 22 bases between them. Germline V gives CDR1 SGHRS, CDR2 YFSETQ. The CDR3 spans 18 residues. This CDR3 reads CASSSLWVSGGSKNIQYF. The CDR3 DNA sequence: TGCGCCAGCAGCAGCTTGTGGGTGTCTGGGGGATCCAAAAACATTCAGTACTTC.

This chain joins TRBV12-3 or TRBV12-4 and TRBJ2-1, with unresolved D. The CDR3 length is 12 residues. V lost 6 bases and J 5 bases, leaving 8 bases between the germline ends. CDR3 sequence reads: CASRRQNNEQFF. CDR3 bases: TGTGCCAGCAGACGCCAAAACAATGAGCAGTTCTTC.

The chain combines TRBV28 with TRBJ1-4, with D possibly being TRBD1 (5 bases). CDR3 length: 16 amino acids. CDR1 MDHEN and CDR2 SYDVKM come from the germline V gene. Trimming cost V 6 bases and J 4 bases, with 18 bases left between them. The CDR3 here is CASSSPGRQFNEKLFF. The DNA for the CDR3 is TGTGCCAGCAGCTCACCGGGACGGCAATTTAATGAAAAACTGTTTTTT.

V is TRBV18 and J is TRBJ2-7; TRBD1 matches 7 bases. V dropped 11 bases and J dropped 3; count of bases not matched to a gene: 7. The CDR3 covers 12 residues. CDR1 is KGHSH and CDR2 is LQKENI in the germline V gene. In DNA form, the CDR3 reads TGTGCCTCCGGGACAGAACGCTACGAGCAGTACTTC. Encoded protein: CASGTERYEQYF.

DNA of the CDR3: TGTGCCAGCAGCTTAGCGGCGACAGGGGGCTATGGCTACACCTTC. As protein: CASSLAATGGYGYTF. The V call is TRBV7-9, the J call TRBJ1-2; the match to TRBD1 covers 9 bases. The ends lost 0 bases at V and 4 bases at J; junction bases unmatched: 3. Per germline, CDR1 SEHNR and CDR2 FQNEAQ (reference sequence). There are 15 residues in the CDR3.

CDR3 DNA sequence: TGTGCCAGCAGCCCCGGACTAGCGGGGCACAATGAGCAGTTCTTC. It specifies CASSPGLAGHNEQFF. This chain links TRBV7-2 with TRBJ2-1, with 12 positions matching TRBD2. V shed 5 bases and J 5 bases; nucleotides not matched to a gene: 4. Per the germline V gene, CDR1 is SGHTA and CDR2 is FQGNSA. This CDR3 region has 15 residues.

The rearrangement joins TRBV7-1 to TRBJ1-6; a weak D match, TRBD1 (5 bases). TRBV7-1 is sorted into the ORF group, with uncertain function. The CDR3 contains 12 residues. V lost 5 bases, J lost 8 bases, and 7 bases lay in between. CDR3 sequence: CASSGDYSPLHF. DNA of the CDR3: TGTGCCAGCAGCGGGGACTATTCACCCCTCCACTTT.

The chain employs TRBV5-1 and TRBJ2-1, with TRBD2 identical over 8 bases. Germline V gene lookup returns CDR1 SGHRS and CDR2 YFSETQ. CDR3 length: 15 residues. With 0 bases clipped from V and 3 bases from J, the junction kept 2 bases outside the gene matches. CDR3 coding DNA: TGCGCCAGCAGCTTGGGGCTAGCGGGCTACAATGAGCAGTTCTTC. Protein sequence: CASSLGLAGYNEQFF.